This T cell receptor beta chain was retrieved from a study of T cell responses to AZD1222 COVID-19 vaccine. The wider study: Some second doses came at about 4 weeks and others at about 12 weeks; these were pooled. Regarding the study as a whole: Clonal diversity was possibly underestimated, and white British individuals and females predominated among donors. Two doses of AZD1222 preceded a rise in Spike-specific TCR breadth and depth. The reported proportion of spike-specific TCRs targeting unmutated variant regions was nearly half.

As for this clone: What it recognizes is unknown.

Method: immunoSEQ multiplex PCR; TCRdb's copy keeps in-frame clones and lacks some. The profile shows more than 100,000 clones, 85% to 95% of them singletons. The CDR3 length is 13 residues. V was shortened by 11 bases and J by 2 bases, with 14 bases between the two germline ends. Germline lookup yields CDR1 ENHRY and CDR2 SYGVKD. The chain recombines TRBV10-3 with TRBJ2-3, with D possibly matching TRBD2 (6 bases). The sequence was collected from an adult in good health. The starting material was peripheral blood, obtained on day 0 of AZD1222 vaccination. CDR3 nucleotides: TGTGCCGCAGGAGGGACCGACACAGATACGCAGTATTTT. Translation gives CAAGGTDTDTQYF.